Each of the 17 T cell receptor beta chains below was sequenced from the same sample in a study of identical twins. TCRdb recomputed calls from the 5' RACE reads with MiXCR, one row per CDR3 protein. Of some 660,000 distinct CDR3 sequences detected, around 8.3% appear once; the ten largest clones hold 0.98%. These data are also associated with another study on yellow fever vaccine responses in identical twins.

The sequencing sample was made of PBMCs. Source of these receptors: a woman aged 18-29 years in good health.

This rearrangement joins TRBV3-1 to TRBJ2-2; 7 nucleotides align to TRBD1. The CDR3 extends over 17 amino acids. The germline CDR1 and CDR2 sequences are LGHDT and YNNKEL (reference sequence). V dropped 7 bases and J dropped 0; count of bases not matched to a gene: 11. CDR3 region: CASIPSVGTANTGELFF. CDR3 nucleotides: TGTGCCAGCATCCCCTCGGTTGGGACAGCGAACACCGGGGAGCTGTTTTTT. The full variable domain, completed using reference TRBV3-1 and TRBJ2-2, is DTAVSQTPKYLVTQMGNDKSIKCEQNLGHDTMYWYKQDSKKFLKIMFSYNNKELIINETVPNRFSPKSPDKAHLNLHINSLELGDSAVYFCASIPSVGTANTGELFFGEGSRLTVL.

The genes are TRBV6-1 and TRBJ2-6; TRBD1 matches at 12 bases. Germline CDR1 MNHNS, CDR2 SASEGT. The CDR3 consists of 16 residues. Unmatched junction bases numbered 5, after V lost 7 bases and J lost 4 bases. This CDR3 is CASKGQGAWGANVLTF. CDR3 in DNA: TGTGCCAGCAAGGGACAGGGGGCATGGGGGGCCAACGTCCTGACTTTC.

The chain uses TRBV25-1 and TRBJ2-1; 10 positions agree with TRBD1. The CDR3 contains 13 residues. Unmatched junction bases numbered 7, after V lost 6 bases and J lost 11 bases. CDR1 is MGHDK, CDR2 SYGVNS, per germline. CDR3 protein: CASRGTGAFKQFF. The CDR3 nucleotides read TGTGCCAGCAGAGGGACAGGGGCTTTTAAGCAGTTCTTC.

The chain links TRBV5-6 to TRBJ2-3; the match to TRBD1 covers 8 bases. The CDR3 is 16 residues long. Trimming removed 4 bases from V and 0 bases from J; junction bases left unmatched: 7. Germline values: CDR1 SGHDT, CDR2 YYEEEE. CDR3 in amino acids: CASSAYRGSSTDTQYF. The CDR3 DNA follows: TGTGCCAGCAGCGCATACAGGGGGTCGAGCACAGATACGCAGTATTTT.

The rearrangement joins TRBV9 to TRBJ2-2; 10 bases line up with TRBD2. CDR3 length equals 20 residues. The V and J ends lost 3 bases and 1 base, in that order; junction bases with no gene match: 15. Germline V gene sequence: CDR1 SGDLS, CDR2 YYNGEE. The CDR3 protein is CASSAISSGGANMNTGELFF. The CDR3 DNA reads as TGTGCCAGCAGCGCCATCTCTAGCGGGGGCGCTAATATGAACACCGGGGAGCTGTTTTTT. Full variable domain (rest looked up from reference TRBV9 and TRBJ2-2): DSGVTQTPKHLITATGQRVTLRCSPRSGDLSVYWYQQSLDQGLQFLIQYYNGEERAKGNILERFSAQQFPDLHSELNLSSLELGDSALYFCASSAISSGGANMNTGELFFGEGSRLTVL.

The chain combines TRBV29-1 with TRBJ2-1; TRBD2 matches at 7 bases. The length of the CDR3 is 12 residues. Germline V CDR1 and CDR2: SQVTM, ANQGSEA. The V segment lost 3 bases and the J segment 7 bases; nucleotides outside the gene matches: 3. Here the CDR3 reads CSVDGTTNEQFF. The CDR3 DNA sequence: TGCAGCGTTGACGGGACTACGAATGAGCAGTTCTTC.

This clonotype was counted many times. The V call is TRBV14, the J call TRBJ2-3, with a weak D call TRBD2 (6 bases). Germline CDR1 is SGHDN and CDR2 is FVKESK. The V and J ends lost 4 bases and 5 bases respectively, with 10 bases between them. The CDR3 is made up of 13 amino acids. CDR3 loop: CASSLSGVDTQYF. The CDR3 nucleotides read TGTGCCAGCAGCCTTAGCGGCGTAGATACGCAGTATTTT. The full variable domain, rest sourced from reference TRBV14 and TRBJ2-3, is EAGVTQFPSHSVIEKGQTVTLRCDPISGHDNLYWYRRVMGKEIKFLLHFVKESKQDESGMPNNRFLAERTGGTYSTLKVQPAELEDSGVYFCASSLSGVDTQYFGPGTRLTVL.

The rearrangement joins TRBV7-8 to TRBJ2-3, with 7 bases identical to TRBD1. CDR3 size: 16 residues. Trimming cost V 1 base and J 12 bases; bases outside gene matches: 16. Germline-derived CDR1 and CDR2 are SGHVS and FQNEAQ. The CDR3 reads CASSLEVTGKGIRQYF. As DNA, the CDR3 is TGTGCCAGCAGCTTAGAAGTGACAGGGAAGGGAATACGACAGTATTTT. Using reference TRBV7-8 and TRBJ2-3 for the parts outside the CDR3, the full variable domain is GAGVSQSPRYKVAKRGQDVALRCDPISGHVSLFWYQQALGQGPEFLTYFQNEAQLDKSGLPSDRFFAERPEGSVSTLKIQRTQQEDSAVYLCASSLEVTGKGIRQYFGPGTRLTVL.

The V gene is TRBV20-1, the J gene TRBJ2-7; the D call may be TRBD1 or TRBD2 (6 bases each). CDR3 length: 14 amino acids. V shed 5 bases and J shed 2 bases, with 16 bases lying between them. Germline V CDR1 and CDR2: DFQATT, SNEGSKA (reference sequence). Written as DNA, the CDR3 is TGCAGTGCTGGGGGGCGGACGGGACCCTACGAGCAGTACTTC. The encoded protein is CSAGGRTGPYEQYF.

The CDR3 nucleotides are TGTGCCAGCAGCACTCGCAATAGGGACACCCAGTACTTC. This gives the protein CASSTRNRDTQYF. The chain is built from TRBV7-2 and TRBJ2-5, with D perhaps being TRBD1 or TRBD2 (5 bases each). V was pared by 5 bases and J by 8 bases, with 15 bases between. Germline V gene lookup returns CDR1 SGHTA and CDR2 FQGNSA. The CDR3 has 13 amino acids.

The chain links TRBV5-1 to TRBJ2-1, with 10 bases aligning to TRBD1. Germline CDR1 and CDR2: SGHRS and YFSETQ. The V and J ends lost 4 bases and 3 bases, in that order; junction bases with no gene match: 13. The CDR3 loop spans 18 amino acids. CDR3 coding DNA: TGCGCCAGCAGCCCGAAATCCGGGACAGGGGATTACTACAATGAGCAGTTCTTC. As protein: CASSPKSGTGDYYNEQFF.

This rearrangement joins TRBV4-2 to TRBJ2-5, with 7 bases fitting TRBD1. V was pared by 0 bases and J by 4 bases, with 2 bases of the junction left unmatched. The CDR3 spans 14 residues. Looked up from germline, CDR1 is LGHNA and CDR2 is YNFKEQ. CDR3: CASSQEAGGETQYF. The CDR3 coding sequence is TGTGCCAGCAGCCAAGAGGCAGGGGGAGAGACCCAGTACTTC.

The CDR3 nucleotides read TGTGCCAGCAGTCACCTCGGGACGGCCCTCTACAATGAGCAGTTCTTC. Its translation: CASSHLGTALYNEQFF. The chain uses TRBV6-5 and TRBJ2-1, with D perhaps being TRBD1 or TRBD2 (5 bases each). In germline, CDR1 is MNHEY, CDR2 SVGAGI. The CDR3 is 16 amino acids. V shed 5 bases and J shed 3 bases, with 17 bases lying between them.

The sample holds many counts of this clonotype. The chain has TRBV5-1 and TRBJ2-6, with a tentative D call TRBD1 (6 bases). The length of the CDR3 is 15 residues. Trimming took 2 bases from V and 2 from J, leaving 8 bases between them. Germline assignment: CDR1 SGHRS and CDR2 YFSETQ. The CDR3 nucleotides are TGCGCCAGCAGCTTAGGACAGCCTGGGGCCAACGTCCTGACTTTC. Protein sequence: CASSLGQPGANVLTF. The full variable domain, with the rest looked up from reference TRBV5-1 and TRBJ2-6, is KAGVTQTPRYLIKTRGQQVTLSCSPISGHRSVSWYQQTPGQGLQFLFEYFSETQRNKGNFPGRFSGRQFSNSRSEMNVSTLELGDSALYLCASSLGQPGANVLTFGAGSRLTVL.

V usage is TRBV11-2 and J usage is TRBJ2-1; no clear D gene. Germline CDR1 and CDR2: SGHAT and FQNNGV. Trimming took off 2 bases at V and 0 bases at J, with 14 bases between the two ends. The CDR3 sequence is 17 residues long. CDR3: CASSLSFRLYSYNEQFF. CDR3 in DNA: TGTGCCAGCAGCTTATCTTTTAGACTCTACTCCTACAATGAGCAGTTCTTC.

V is TRBV7-9 and J is TRBJ2-2; D gene ambiguous. From germline, CDR1 is SEHNR and CDR2 FQNEAQ (reference sequence). CDR3 length: 14 residues. Trimming shortened V by 3 bases and J by 5 bases, and 10 bases separated the two germline ends. The CDR3 region is CASSFSTPTGELFF. DNA for the CDR3: TGTGCCAGCAGCTTTTCCACTCCAACCGGGGAGCTGTTTTTT.

The chain joins TRBV29-1 to TRBJ1-1; D call uncertain. V lost 0 bases, J lost 10 bases, and 9 bases lay in between. Germline V lookup: CDR1 SQVTM, CDR2 ANQGSEA. CDR3 length: 11 amino acids. CDR3 protein: CSVEDFLGAFF. The CDR3 bases are TGCAGCGTTGAAGATTTTCTCGGAGCTTTCTTT. The full variable domain, completed using reference TRBV29-1 and TRBJ1-1, is SAVISQKPSRDICQRGTSLTIQCQVDSQVTMMFWYRQQPGQSLTLIATANQGSEATYESGFVIDKFPISRPNLTFSTLTVSNMSPEDSSIYLCSVEDFLGAFFGQGTRLTVV.